This T cell receptor (beta chain) came from a study of a mutant IDH1 vaccine in newly diagnosed glioma. Background on the study: Treated patients were approximately 60% male, approximately 40% female, mean age approximately 42 years. Before enrollment, the patients had been treated with radiotherapy alone, temozolomide alone, or both together. Most of them had received both. Study-wide points: Seemingly, pseudoprogression had no relation to changes in the top peripheral T cell clonotypes. Evidence of vaccine-induced immune responses was documented in about 93% of patients.

This CDR3 has 15 amino acids. With 1 base clipped from V and 2 bases from J, the junction kept 3 bases outside the gene matches. Germline-derived CDR1 and CDR2 are MGHRA and YSYEKL. The time point here: baseline, week 1 (first vaccination visit). Treatment denoted: pre-vaccination baseline after standard-of-care therapy. The data were produced by immunoSEQ multiplex PCR, yet TCRdb's version contains in-frame clones alone and is incomplete. In the table there are 25,000 to 35,000 clones, more than 65% of which are singletons. Turning to this clone: Its antigen remains unidentified.

This sample comprised PBMCs, obtained from a glioma patient treated with radiotherapy, temozolomide or both. The genes are TRBV4-1 and TRBJ2-7; 9 nucleotides agree with TRBD2. The receptor was isolated from a man younger than 45 with glioma. The CDR3 loop reads CASSQGLAETYEQYF. The CDR3 region has the DNA TGCGCCAGCAGCCAAGGACTAGCGGAGACCTACGAGCAGTACTTC.